Each of the 20 T cell receptor beta chains below was sequenced from the same sample in a study of T cell changes during pregnancy in multiple sclerosis. TCRdb's copy holds only in-frame clones and misses some; the assay was immunoSEQ multiplex PCR. The table shows under 150,000 clones, with 96% occurring only once. The input for sequencing was peripheral blood, taken after pregnancy. All receptors come from a female donor with multiple sclerosis, enrolled in a pregnancy study.

This clone was detected once. The CDR3 DNA follows: TGCAGCGTTGGAGGGGGAAGCTCCTACGAGCAGTACTTC. It translates to CSVGGGSSYEQYF. The chain links TRBV29-1 to TRBJ2-7; a possible D gene is TRBD1 (6 bases). In germline, CDR1 is SQVTM, CDR2 ANQGSEA. This CDR3 contains 13 residues. V was trimmed by 4 bases and J by 0 bases, leaving 10 bases between them.

The chain carries TRBV19 and TRBJ1-3; tentative D call: TRBD1 (5 bases). The CDR3 has 15 residues. V was shortened by 5 bases and J by 0 bases, with 11 bases between the two germline ends. Germline-derived CDR1 and CDR2 are LNHDA and SQIVND (reference sequence). The CDR3 DNA sequence: TGTGCCAGTAGTTCGGAGGGACTCTCTGGAAACACCATATATTTT. Translation: CASSSEGLSGNTIYF.

For this clone: One junction end disagrees with the germline gene, perhaps due to a read error. The chain recombines TRBV7-7 with TRBJ2-5, with 7 bases that match TRBD2. This CDR3 is built from 14 residues. The germline V gene has CDR1 SSHAT and CDR2 FNYEAQ (reference sequence). The CDR3 DNA reads as TGTGCTAGCAGCTCCGGGACTAACCAAGAGACCCAGTACTTC. It codes for CASSSGTNQETQYF. Drawing the rest from reference TRBV7-7 and TRBJ2-5, the complete variable domain is GAGVSQSPRYKVTKRGQDVTLRCDPISSHATLYWYQQALGQGPEFLTYFNYEAQPDKSGLPSDRFSAERPEGSISTLTIQRTEQRDSAMYRCASSSGTNQETQYFGPGTRLLVL.

The chain combines TRBV4-1 with TRBJ2-5; D uncertain. Germline assignment: CDR1 MGHRA and CDR2 YSYEKL. The V and J ends lost 1 base and 3 bases respectively, with 12 bases between them. The CDR3 sequence is 15 residues long. For the CDR3, the DNA is TGCGCCAGCAGCCAAGTTGCACTAACCAAAGAGACCCAGTACTTC. Amino acid sequence: CASSQVALTKETQYF.

The chain couples TRBV2 to TRBJ2-5; 7 nucleotides align to TRBD1. The CDR3 is made up of 14 amino acids. With 6 bases clipped from V and 5 bases from J, the junction kept 9 bases outside the gene matches. Germline V gives CDR1 SNHLY, CDR2 FYNNEI. The CDR3 nucleotides are TGTGCCAGCAGACGGGGACAGAGTCATGAGACCCAGTACTTC. Translating gives CASRRGQSHETQYF.

The genes are TRBV19 and TRBJ1-4; D not certain. CDR1 and CDR2 (germline): LNHDA, SQIVND (reference sequence). This CDR3 is 11 amino acids long. Trimming shortened V by 4 bases and J by 12 bases, and 9 bases separated the two germline ends. CDR3 sequence reads: CASSTKGELFF. Here the CDR3 DNA reads TGTGCCAGTAGTACTAAGGGAGAACTGTTTTTT.

The gene calls are TRBV7-9 and TRBJ2-7; 11 bases align to TRBD2. Looked up from germline, CDR1 is SEHNR and CDR2 is FQNEAQ (reference sequence). This CDR3 spans 14 amino acids. Trimming cost V 5 bases and J 6 bases; bases outside gene matches: 6. The CDR3 sequence is CASSPLAGEAEQYF. The CDR3 nucleotides read TGTGCCAGCAGCCCACTAGCGGGAGAAGCCGAGCAGTACTTC.

The V gene is TRBV7-2, the J gene TRBJ1-5; 8 bases align to TRBD1. The J segment lost 1 base and the V segment lost 2 bases, leaving 7 bases of the junction unmatched. This CDR3 is 17 amino acids long. Germline CDR1 reads SGHTA; CDR2 reads FQGNSA. The CDR3 is CASSLLTGGGSNQPQHF. In DNA form, the CDR3 reads TGTGCCAGCAGCTTATTAACAGGGGGGGGGAGCAATCAGCCCCAGCATTTT.

The V and J genes are TRBV9 and TRBJ1-2; D call uncertain. V lost 6 bases and J lost 8, with 35 bases in between. The germline V gene has CDR1 SGDLS and CDR2 YYNGEE. The CDR3 covers 19 residues. Here the CDR3 reads CASTRSWAGAGIPAAGYTF. CDR3 nucleotides: TGTGCCAGCACCCGTAGCTGGGCAGGTGCGGGGATCCCAGCCGCCGGCTACACCTTC.

J is TRBJ2-3 and V is TRBV19; 8 nucleotides align to TRBD2. The V gene's germline CDR1 is LNHDA and CDR2 SQIVND (reference sequence). The CDR3 loop spans 15 amino acids. Germline trimming cut 1 base from V and 1 base from J; bases unmatched to any gene: 1. The CDR3 sequence is CASSIAGGGTDTQYF. The CDR3 DNA reads TGTGCCAGTAGTATAGCGGGAGGGGGCACAGATACGCAGTATTTT.

V and J are TRBV28 and TRBJ2-5; 8 nucleotides align to TRBD1. CDR3 length equals 16 residues. From germline, CDR1 is MDHEN and CDR2 SYDVKM. V shed 2 bases, J shed 3 bases, and the junction held 8 bases outside the gene matches. CDR3 sequence reads: CASSLAGGGNKETQYF. The CDR3 DNA reads TGTGCCAGCAGTTTAGCAGGGGGCGGGAATAAAGAGACCCAGTACTTC.

V gene TRBV5-1 combines with J gene TRBJ2-1, with TRBD2 identical over 13 bases. This CDR3 comprises 15 residues. The junction had 2 bases not matched to a gene; V was cut back by 0 bases and J by 8 bases. CDR1 SGHRS and CDR2 YFSETQ come from the germline V gene. The CDR3 nucleotides read TGCGCCAGCAGCTTGGCACTAGCGGGAGGGGATGAGCAGTTCTTC. Its translation is CASSLALAGGDEQFF.

The chain joins TRBV5-5 to TRBJ1-2, with D unclear. In germline, CDR1 is SGHKS, CDR2 YYEKEE (reference sequence). This CDR3 region has 13 residues. The V end lost 1 base, the J end lost 6 bases, and 10 bases lay between the germline ends. CDR3 bases: TGTGCCAGCAGCTTGCTGGCGGTGGATGGCTACACCTTC. This codes for CASSLLAVDGYTF.

This clone was detected once. The CDR3 loop is CASGRTGWGAGNTIYF. The CDR3 DNA reads TGTGCCAGCGGTCGGACAGGTTGGGGAGCAGGAAACACCATATATTTT. The rearrangement joins TRBV14 to TRBJ1-3; 7 nucleotides line up with TRBD1. This CDR3 is built from 16 residues. The V and J ends lost 8 bases and 4 bases, in that order; junction bases with no gene match: 14. CDR1 is SGHDN, CDR2 FVKESK, per germline.

The chain links TRBV25-1 to TRBJ1-5, with unresolved D. CDR1 MGHDK and CDR2 SYGVNS come from the germline V gene. Trimming removed 0 bases from V and 1 base from J, with 10 bases in between. The CDR3 totals 16 residues. For the CDR3, the DNA is TGTGCCAGCAGTGAATATGCGGAAATCAGCAATCAGCCCCAGCATTTT. Translated, it gives CASSEYAEISNQPQHF.

The chain couples TRBV6-6 to TRBJ2-7; TRBD1 matches at 9 bases. V shed 10 bases, J shed 0 bases, and the junction held 13 bases outside the gene matches. Per germline, CDR1 MNHNY and CDR2 SVGAGI (reference sequence). The CDR3 loop spans 16 amino acids. The CDR3 is CATLDDGTGFSYEQYF. The CDR3 DNA sequence: TGTGCCACCCTAGATGACGGGACAGGGTTCTCCTACGAGCAGTACTTC.

The rearrangement uses TRBV4-3 and TRBJ2-1; D uncertain. The CDR3 is 17 amino acids. Germline CDR1 is LGHNA and CDR2 is YSLEER. V shed 0 bases and J shed 3 bases, with 15 bases lying between them. CDR3 nucleotide sequence: TGCGCCAGCAGCCAAGATCGCGCGGATCACGTCTACAATGAGCAGTTCTTC. It is translated as CASSQDRADHVYNEQFF.

The chain has TRBV19 and TRBJ2-2; D not certain. CDR1 and CDR2 (germline): LNHDA, SQIVND (reference sequence). Between the trimmed V and J ends, which lost 7 bases and 8 bases, there was a span of 14 bases. The CDR3 consists of 13 residues. This CDR3 is CASTRLHPGELFF. The DNA of the CDR3 is TGTGCCAGTACAAGACTCCACCCGGGGGAGCTGTTTTTT.

This chain joins TRBV11-2 and TRBJ2-1, with no clear D. The length of the CDR3 is 16 residues. Germline V gene data show CDR1 as SGHAT and CDR2 as FQNNGV. V lost 1 base, J lost 4 bases, and 14 bases lay in between. CDR3 coding DNA: TGTGCCAGCAGCTTAGTTGACTTTGTGGTGTACAATGAGCAGTTCTTC. Its translation is CASSLVDFVVYNEQFF.

The chain has TRBV6-5 and TRBJ2-7; 8 bases map to TRBD1. The CDR3 spans 15 residues. Trimming cost V 0 bases and J 3 bases; bases outside gene matches: 4. The germline V gene has CDR1 MNHEY and CDR2 SVGAGI. CDR3 in DNA: TGTGCCAGCAGTTACTCGAAACAGGGGGTCTACGAGCAGTACTTC. Translation gives CASSYSKQGVYEQYF.